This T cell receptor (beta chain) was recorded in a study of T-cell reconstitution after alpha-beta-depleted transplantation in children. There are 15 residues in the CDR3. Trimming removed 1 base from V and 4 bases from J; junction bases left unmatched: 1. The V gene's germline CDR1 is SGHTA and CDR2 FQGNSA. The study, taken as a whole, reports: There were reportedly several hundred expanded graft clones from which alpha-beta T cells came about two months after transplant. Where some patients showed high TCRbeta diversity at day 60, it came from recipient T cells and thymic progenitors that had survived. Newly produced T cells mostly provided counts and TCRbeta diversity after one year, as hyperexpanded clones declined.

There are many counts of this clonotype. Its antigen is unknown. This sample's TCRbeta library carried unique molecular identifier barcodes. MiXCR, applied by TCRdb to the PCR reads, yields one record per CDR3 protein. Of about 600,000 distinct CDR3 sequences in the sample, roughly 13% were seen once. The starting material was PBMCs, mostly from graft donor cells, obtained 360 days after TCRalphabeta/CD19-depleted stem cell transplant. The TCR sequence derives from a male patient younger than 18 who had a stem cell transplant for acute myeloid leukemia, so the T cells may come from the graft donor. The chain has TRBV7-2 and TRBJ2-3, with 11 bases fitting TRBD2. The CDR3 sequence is CASSLVSGRADTQYF. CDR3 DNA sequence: TGTGCCAGCAGCTTAGTTAGCGGGAGGGCAGATACGCAGTATTTT.